This T cell receptor beta chain was recorded in a study of blood T cell repertoires in COVID-19 (dated by TCRdb to the early 2020s). With respect to the entire study: The collaborator samples originated in the United States, Italy and Spain and spanned the acute and convalescent phases of COVID-19. The prospective study material was composed of cDNA or gDNA derived from T cells, B-cell-depleted T cells, or PBMCs. The dataset comprised deeply sampled blood TCRbeta repertoires from subjects exposed to, actively infected with, or recovered from COVID-19. A freely available public database, intended as a resource for researchers studying the immune response to SARS-CoV-2, is where the repertoires were released. The samples were drawn from two sources: the first 160 participants of the ongoing ImmuneRACE study, and fewer than 1,500 subjects contributed by 6 global collaborators. Sample metadata almost always included a de-identified subject ID, COVID-19 status, age in years and sex. HLA class I and class II types, where available, came from metadata supplied by the sample provider rather than from assay-based typing.

The paper as a whole reports these results and caveats: How much clinical and demographic metadata was included differed by source and by participant, and the metadata was provided uncurated.

On this clone: Its antigen is not yet known. Base-call qualities are not available, and no considerably larger clone is one nucleotide away.

Based on the germline V gene (reference sequence), the CDR1 and CDR2 sequences are MNHEY and SMNVEV. There are 16 amino acids in the CDR3, from cysteine to phenylalanine inclusive. Only the CDR3 part of the read is kept: 48 bases, read in frame from the first base. Trimming leaves V shorter by 4 bases and J shorter by 1 base, with the junction holding 4 bases beyond the gene matches. Participants in the prospective study were enrolled through a virtual design, were aged about 18 to 90 years, and lived in approximately 25 United States geographic areas. Cohort assignment in the prospective study relied on participant-reported clinical history from a screening survey and a study questionnaire. ImmuneRACE Cohort 3 recovered participants were defined by two consecutive negative NP/OP PCR tests, healthcare professional clearance, or symptom resolution. In the prospective study, mobile phlebotomists collected whole blood, serum and a nasopharyngeal or oropharyngeal swab from each participant. Prospective study participants could optionally give additional blood draws and questionnaires over a 2-month period. Prospective study blood samples were shipped either frozen or at room temperature before DNA extraction.

TCRbeta CDR3 regions were amplified from genomic DNA by means of the immunoSEQ Assay, a bias-controlled multiplex PCR. The paper's data handling went like this. Nucleated cell counts per sample were estimated from amplification of reference gene primers within the assay. To quantify the absolute abundance of each unique TCRbeta CDR3 rearrangement, sequence reads were collapsed and filtered. For each sample, productive Simpson clonality was calculated as the square root of Simpson's diversity index across productive rearrangements. Sourced from immuneACCESS, this table was stored by TCRdb with only in-frame sequences that have V and J called. A share of the clones is absent; for the studies checked, an unresolved V gene accounts for under half, and the remainder has no known explanation. Clone size and the V and J calls come from that table; the DNA yielded D and trimming. The sample table holds fewer than 450,000 clones, of which 90% were seen once. The ten biggest clones cover 0.6% of the sample.

The sequenced sample consisted of PBMCs or T cells enriched from blood (not recorded which). Recombination linked TRBV27 to TRBJ2-2; 9 of the junction bases match TRBD2. The receptor comes from a man aged 18 to 35 who had recovered from COVID-19. The nucleotide sequence is TGTGCCAGCAGTTCTCTAGCGGGGAAGAACACCGGGGAGCTGTTTTTT. It translates as CASSSLAGKNTGELFF.